This T cell receptor beta chain appears in the sequencing data of a study of shared clonotypes between healthy human individuals. Study outcomes and limitations: Despite large depth, rarefaction showed incomplete sorted-subset sequencing. Clonotype sharing among donors likely depends on sequencing depth.

The CDR3 totals 15 residues. V was trimmed by 3 bases and J by 0 bases, leaving 9 bases between them. The germline gives CDR1 KGHSH, CDR2 LQKENI. Of note for this clone: The antigen is undetermined.

The assay was immunoSEQ multiplex PCR, and TCRdb's table has in-frame clones only and misses some. The sample yields about 2.3 million clones, approximately 93% seen once. J is TRBJ1-3 and V is TRBV18; no clear D. This TCR derives from a man aged 18 to 30 in good health. Some clones in this sample may be carry-over from other donors' samples. The sample taken for sequencing was naive CD4+ T cells from PBMCs. The sample's subset: CD45RA+ positively selected. The CDR3 protein is CASSPNYDSGNTIYF. The CDR3 bases are TGTGCCAGCTCACCTAATTACGACTCTGGAAACACCATATATTTT.